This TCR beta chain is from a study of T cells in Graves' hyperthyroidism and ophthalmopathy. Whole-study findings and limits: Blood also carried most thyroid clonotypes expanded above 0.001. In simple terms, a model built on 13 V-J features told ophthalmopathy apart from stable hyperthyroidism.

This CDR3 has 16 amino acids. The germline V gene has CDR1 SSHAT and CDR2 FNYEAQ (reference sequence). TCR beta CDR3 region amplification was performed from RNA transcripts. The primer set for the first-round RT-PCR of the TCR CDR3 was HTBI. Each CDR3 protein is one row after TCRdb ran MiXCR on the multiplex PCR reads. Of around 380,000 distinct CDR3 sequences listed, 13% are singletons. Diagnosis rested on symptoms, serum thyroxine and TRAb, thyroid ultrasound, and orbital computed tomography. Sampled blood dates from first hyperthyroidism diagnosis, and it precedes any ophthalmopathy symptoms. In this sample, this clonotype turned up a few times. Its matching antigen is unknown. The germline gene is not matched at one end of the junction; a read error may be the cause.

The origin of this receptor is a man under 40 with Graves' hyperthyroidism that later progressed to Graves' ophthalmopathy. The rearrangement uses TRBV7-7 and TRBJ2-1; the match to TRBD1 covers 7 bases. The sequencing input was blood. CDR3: CASSPDPTGTYNEQFF. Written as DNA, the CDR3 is TGTGCTAGCAGCCCCGATCCGACAGGGACCTACAATGAGCAGTTCTTC.